These 25 T cell receptor beta chains share one sample of origin, sequenced in a study of metastatic and nonmetastatic thyroid tumors. Until they underwent thyroid surgery, no patient had received any treatment. TCRdb used MiXCR to call clones anew from the PCR reads. The sample has 30,000 to 35,000 clones, 25% to 35% seen once. Sequenced material: blood. Receptors originate from a female donor with papillary thyroid cancer or a benign thyroid nodule (not recorded which). Some clones in this sample may be carry-over from other donors' samples.

This chain links TRBV20-1 with TRBJ1-5; D may be TRBD1 (6 bases). V gave up 3 bases and J gave up 3 bases, with 15 bases separating them. The CDR3 contains 15 residues. From germline, CDR1 is DFQATT and CDR2 SNEGSKA (reference sequence). The chain's CDR3 is CSASNFRDINQPQHF. DNA for the CDR3: TGCAGTGCTAGCAACTTTCGGGACATCAATCAGCCCCAGCATTTT.

The gene calls are TRBV4-2 and TRBJ2-7, with D maybe TRBD1 (6 bases). Trimming took 0 bases from V and 0 from J, leaving 9 bases between them. Germline CDR1 reads LGHNA; CDR2 reads YNFKEQ. CDR3 length equals 15 residues. The CDR3 DNA reads as TGTGCCAGCAGCCAAGATCTGGACAGCTCCTACGAGCAGTACTTC. This encodes CASSQDLDSSYEQYF.

This clone was recorded a few times. This chain joins TRBV10-3 and TRBJ2-2; the match to TRBD2 covers 9 bases. Germline lookup yields CDR1 ENHRY and CDR2 SYGVKD. This CDR3 is 14 amino acids long. CDR3 nucleotide sequence: TGTGCGACGGCGGGGGGGCCGAGCACCGGGGAGCTGTTTTTT. It translates to CATAGGPSTGELFF.

This clone was recorded at least ten times. The chain carries TRBV6-1 and TRBJ2-7, with D tentatively TRBD2 (6 bases). The CDR3 consists of 12 residues. V lost 6 bases, J lost 3 bases, and 9 bases lay in between. The germline V gene encodes CDR1 MNHNS and CDR2 SASEGT. CDR3 loop: CASSSGVYEQYF. DNA of the CDR3: TGTGCCAGCAGCTCGGGAGTCTACGAGCAGTACTTC.

The genes are TRBV7-8 and TRBJ1-2; D ambiguous. The CDR3 runs to 14 residues. Germline V gene lookup returns CDR1 SGHVS and CDR2 FQNEAQ. V lost 0 bases and J lost 8, with 13 bases in between. The CDR3 coding sequence is TGTGCCAGCAGCTTAGCCGCAGCTGATCGGGGCTACACCTTC. Its protein product is CASSLAAADRGYTF.

This clone has a count of ten or more. The chain combines TRBV10-2 with TRBJ2-7, with 7 bases fitting TRBD1. There are 13 residues in the CDR3. Germline V gives CDR1 WSHSY, CDR2 SAAADI. Trimming at V came to 7 bases and at J to 2 bases, leaving 5 bases not matched to a gene. CDR3 nucleotide sequence: TGCGCCAGCACCGGGACAGTTACCTACGAGCAGTACTTC. Protein sequence: CASTGTVTYEQYF.

The J gene is TRBJ1-2, the V gene TRBV28; D remains ambiguous. The germline CDR1 and CDR2 sequences are MDHEN and SYDVKM. The CDR3 extends over 15 amino acids. V lost 2 bases, J lost 0 bases, and 10 bases lay in between. The DNA of the CDR3 is TGTGCCAGCAGTTTAACTACAGCTTCTAACTATGGCTACACCTTC. This gives the protein CASSLTTASNYGYTF.

This clone showed up many times. V usage is TRBV19 and J usage is TRBJ1-1; D uncertain. Germline CDR1 is LNHDA and CDR2 is SQIVND (reference sequence). The length of the CDR3 is 13 residues. The V and J ends lost 3 bases and 1 base respectively, with 6 bases between them. Here the CDR3 reads CASSISQNTEAFF. The CDR3 coding sequence is TGTGCCAGTAGTATCTCGCAGAACACTGAAGCTTTCTTT.

This clone was detected a few times. The rearrangement links TRBV10-2 to TRBJ2-5; D unclear. The CDR3 has 11 residues. Trimming shortened V by 6 bases and J by 4 bases, and 6 bases separated the two germline ends. Germline V CDR1 and CDR2: WSHSY, SAAADI. The CDR3: CASRVGETQYF. The CDR3 DNA reads TGCGCCAGCAGGGTGGGAGAGACCCAGTACTTC.

A single count supports this clone. The chain employs TRBV7-9 and TRBJ1-3, with 9 bases lining up with TRBD1. The germline V gene has CDR1 SEHNR and CDR2 FQNEAQ (reference sequence). This CDR3 contains 15 residues. After removal of 5 bases from V and 3 bases from J, the junction contained 5 bases not matched to a gene. For the CDR3, the DNA is TGTGCCAGCAGCGAAAAGACAGGGGGTGGAAACACCATATATTTT. Its translation: CASSEKTGGGNTIYF.

This clone was recorded many times. The V gene is TRBV11-2, the J gene TRBJ2-6; TRBD1 matches at 10 bases. The trim removed 4 bases at V and 3 bases at J, leaving 6 bases unmatched. This CDR3 comprises 17 residues. Per the germline V gene, CDR1 is SGHAT and CDR2 is FQNNGV. This CDR3 is CASSSRQGAIGANVLTF. Here the CDR3 DNA reads TGTGCCAGCAGCTCCAGACAGGGGGCCATTGGGGCCAACGTCCTGACTTTC.

The rearrangement links TRBV5-6 to TRBJ2-7; D is possibly TRBD2 (6 bases). There are 17 residues in the CDR3. The ends were cut back, 3 bases at V and 0 bases at J, with 19 bases in the middle. Germline CDR1 is SGHDT and CDR2 is YYEEEE. CDR3 residues: CASSSPLGGLSSYEQYF. The CDR3 DNA sequence: TGTGCCAGCAGCTCCCCCTTGGGGGGACTCAGCTCCTACGAGCAGTACTTC.

This clone was picked up many times. The chain recombines TRBV29-1 with TRBJ2-7, with 8 bases identical to TRBD2. This CDR3 has 12 residues. Per germline, CDR1 SQVTM and CDR2 ANQGSEA. The V and J ends lost 3 bases and 4 bases, in that order; junction bases with no gene match: 2. The CDR3 protein is CSVDTSGYEQYF. The CDR3 DNA is TGCAGCGTTGATACTAGCGGTTACGAGCAGTACTTC.

This clone was found a few times. The chain recombines TRBV7-8 with TRBJ2-7, with D possibly TRBD2 on 6 matching bases. Germline CDR1 and CDR2: SGHVS and FQNEAQ. V lost 6 bases, J lost 3 bases, and 18 bases lay in between. CDR3 length equals 15 residues. The chain's CDR3 is CASSSQGGRVYEQYF. The CDR3 DNA reads TGTGCCAGCAGTTCTCAGGGAGGCAGGGTCTACGAGCAGTACTTC. The whole variable domain, remainder taken from reference TRBV7-8 and TRBJ2-7, is GAGVSQSPRYKVAKRGQDVALRCDPISGHVSLFWYQQALGQGPEFLTYFQNEAQLDKSGLPSDRFFAERPEGSVSTLKIQRTQQEDSAVYLCASSSQGGRVYEQYFGPGTRLTVT.

By share of the sample, this clone is medium-sized. The CDR3 sequence: CASSPRTSGKNEQFF. The CDR3 coding sequence is TGTGCCAGCAGCCCCCGGACTAGCGGGAAGAATGAGCAGTTCTTC. The chain recombines TRBV6-1 with TRBJ2-1, with 12 bases that match TRBD2. Germline loops: CDR1 MNHNS, CDR2 SASEGT. This CDR3 comprises 15 residues. V was pared by 6 bases and J by 7 bases, with 7 bases of the junction left unmatched.

There are many counts of this clone. The CDR3 loop reads CSAGGTSGTEAFF. The CDR3 DNA is TGCAGTGCCGGTGGGACCTCGGGGACTGAAGCTTTCTTT. The chain uses TRBV20-1 and TRBJ1-1, with a weak D call TRBD1 (5 bases). This CDR3 has 13 residues. Germline V gene lookup returns CDR1 DFQATT and CDR2 SNEGSKA (reference sequence). Trimming shortened V by 6 bases and J by 5 bases, and 16 bases separated the two germline ends.

At least ten counts were recorded for this clone. The chain links TRBV20-1 to TRBJ2-7, with D unresolved. Per the germline V gene, CDR1 is DFQATT and CDR2 is SNEGSKA (reference sequence). This CDR3 is built from 14 residues. V was trimmed by 6 bases and J by 2 bases, leaving 17 bases between them. CDR3 DNA: TGCAGTGCCACCCCCGAGCGAAGGACCTACGAGCAGTACTTC. Its protein is CSATPERRTYEQYF.

The table lists this clone with a count of one. An end of the junction differs from the germline gene, which may be a read error. The V and J genes are TRBV20-1 and TRBJ2-7; 7 positions match TRBD2. The germline V gene encodes CDR1 DFQATT and CDR2 SNEGSKA (reference sequence). The CDR3 length is 15 residues. In DNA form, the CDR3 reads TGCAGTTCTAGAGGCCTCACCGGGACTACCTACGAGCAGTACTTC. This gives the protein CSSRGLTGTTYEQYF.

This clone showed up many times. J is TRBJ1-6 and V is TRBV4-1; D call uncertain. Germline CDR1 is MGHRA and CDR2 is YSYEKL. The CDR3 is made up of 16 amino acids. V lost 8 bases, J lost 0 bases, and 14 bases lay in between. DNA of the CDR3: TGCGCCAGCGGGTCGATAATTAGCTCCTATAATTCACCCCTCCACTTT. This gives the protein CASGSIISSYNSPLHF.

This clone was picked up one time. Without the conserved terminal phenylalanine or tryptophan, this CDR3 likely stems from a read error. V gene TRBV5-1 combines with J gene TRBJ1-1, with 8 bases fitting TRBD1. Germline loops: CDR1 SGHRS, CDR2 YFSETQ. The CDR3 is 15 residues long. CDR3 loop: CASSLDGQGVTEAFS. In nucleotides, the CDR3 is TGCGCCAGCAGCTTGGACGGACAGGGTGTCACTGAGGCTTTCTCT.

This clone was seen a handful of times. The rearrangement links TRBV9 to TRBJ2-5; either TRBD1 or TRBD2 may fit D (6 bases each). Germline CDR1 and CDR2: SGDLS and YYNGEE. The CDR3 runs to 17 residues. Between the trimmed V and J ends, which lost 0 bases and 5 bases, there was a span of 20 bases. For the CDR3, the DNA is TGTGCCAGCAGCGTAGCTTGGGACGGGAGAGGGGGGGAGACCCAGTACTTC. It translates to CASSVAWDGRGGETQYF.

The gene calls are TRBV5-1 and TRBJ1-1, with 8 bases aligning to TRBD1. CDR1 is SGHRS, CDR2 YFSETQ, per germline. V lost 0 bases, J lost 10 bases, and 8 bases stayed unmatched. The CDR3 is 14 residues long. CDR3 bases: TGCGCCAGCAGCTTGGAGGGACAGGAAGGGAGAGCTTTCTTT. Its protein product is CASSLEGQEGRAFF.

This clone was observed at least ten times. The chain recombines TRBV6-1 with TRBJ1-5; 9 positions agree with TRBD1. The CDR3 consists of 14 residues. Per the germline V gene, CDR1 is MNHNS and CDR2 is SASEGT. The V gene end was trimmed by 4 bases and the J gene end by 7 bases; junction bases not matched to a gene: 5. CDR3 sequence reads: CASSVPTGGQPQHF. The CDR3 bases are TGTGCCAGCAGTGTGCCGACAGGGGGGCAGCCCCAGCATTTT.

The chain recombines TRBV25-1 with TRBJ1-4; D is undetermined. V lost 6 bases and J 10 bases, leaving 12 bases between the germline ends. The CDR3 contains 12 residues. Germline V CDR1 and CDR2: MGHDK, SYGVNS. DNA of the CDR3: TGTGCCAGCAGCCAAGAAGAGGGAAAACTGTTTTTT. Residues: CASSQEEGKLFF.

The chain has TRBV7-9 and TRBJ2-4; either TRBD1 or TRBD2 may supply D (6 bases each). The V end lost 7 bases, the J end lost 0 bases, and 16 bases lay between the germline ends. The CDR3 is made up of 16 amino acids. Per germline, CDR1 SEHNR and CDR2 FQNEAQ (reference sequence). In DNA, the CDR3 is TGTGCCAGCACACCCCATGGGGGGCTAGCCAAAAACATTCAGTACTTC. Translated, it gives CASTPHGGLAKNIQYF.